The sequence of this TCR beta chain was determined in a study of blood T cell repertoires in COVID-19. The germline V gene has CDR1 SGHNT and CDR2 YYREEE (reference sequence). The J segment lost 7 bases and the V segment lost 4 bases, leaving 7 bases of the junction unmatched. This CDR3 region has 13 residues. Produced via immunoSEQ multiplex PCR; TCRdb's table is partial and in-frame only. The sample comprises 300,000 to 500,000 clones, roughly 90% of which are singletons, and approximately 1% rests with the top ten. This clone has a single count. This TCR derives from a woman aged 25-40 years with acute COVID-19. The material sequenced was PBMCs or T cells enriched from blood (not recorded which). V is TRBV5-4 and J is TRBJ1-2, with TRBD1 matching over 7 bases. The CDR3, as DNA: TGTGCCAGCAGCCTCGACAGGGTCGCTGGCTACACCTTC. Encoded protein: CASSLDRVAGYTF.